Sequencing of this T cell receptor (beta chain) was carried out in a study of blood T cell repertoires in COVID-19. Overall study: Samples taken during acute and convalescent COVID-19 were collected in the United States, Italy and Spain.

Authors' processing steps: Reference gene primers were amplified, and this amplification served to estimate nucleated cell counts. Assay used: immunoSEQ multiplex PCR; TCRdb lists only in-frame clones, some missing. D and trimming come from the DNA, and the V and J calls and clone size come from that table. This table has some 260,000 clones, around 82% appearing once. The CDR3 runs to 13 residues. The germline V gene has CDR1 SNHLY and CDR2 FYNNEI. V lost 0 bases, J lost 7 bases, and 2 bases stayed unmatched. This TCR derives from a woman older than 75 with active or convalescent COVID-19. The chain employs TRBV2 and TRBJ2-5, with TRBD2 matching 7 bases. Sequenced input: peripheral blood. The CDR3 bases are TGTGCCAGCAGTGAAGCGGGGGGGATGACCCAGTACTTC. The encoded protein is CASSEAGGMTQYF.